This TCR beta chain originates from a study of cytomegalovirus exposure and HLA in healthy donors. Overall study context: Genetic ancestry analysis placed more than 80% of the roughly 400 donors that were genotyped in the Caucasian-associated cluster.

This CDR3 contains 11 residues. Germline V gene sequence: CDR1 SGHDT, CDR2 YYEEEE. Overall study findings and caveats: Published work reported that the classifier diagnosed cytomegalovirus status with high specificity and sensitivity.

Primers included in the PCR were 60 Vbeta and 13 Jbeta primers. Original processing notes: As a later analysis found, there were 60 million to 90 million unique TCR beta chains, of which roughly 11 million were shared. The protocol was immunoSEQ multiplex PCR, while the TCRdb copy is restricted to in-frame clones and leaves out a portion. D and trimming were read from the DNA, whereas the V and J calls and clone size are those reported in that table. The sample includes about 130,000 clones, around 72% of them seen just once. Comments on this clone: Its antigen remains unknown. At one of its ends the junction is not consistent with the germline gene, which may arise from a read error.

The sequenced material came from PBMCs. The chain uses TRBV5-6 and TRBJ2-5, with 9 positions matching TRBD1. This TCR came from a man between 18 and 29 years old in good health and CMV-seropositive. CDR3 loop: CASSWGQGVDF. CDR3 DNA: TGTGCCAGCAGCTGGGGACAGGGTGTCGACTTC.